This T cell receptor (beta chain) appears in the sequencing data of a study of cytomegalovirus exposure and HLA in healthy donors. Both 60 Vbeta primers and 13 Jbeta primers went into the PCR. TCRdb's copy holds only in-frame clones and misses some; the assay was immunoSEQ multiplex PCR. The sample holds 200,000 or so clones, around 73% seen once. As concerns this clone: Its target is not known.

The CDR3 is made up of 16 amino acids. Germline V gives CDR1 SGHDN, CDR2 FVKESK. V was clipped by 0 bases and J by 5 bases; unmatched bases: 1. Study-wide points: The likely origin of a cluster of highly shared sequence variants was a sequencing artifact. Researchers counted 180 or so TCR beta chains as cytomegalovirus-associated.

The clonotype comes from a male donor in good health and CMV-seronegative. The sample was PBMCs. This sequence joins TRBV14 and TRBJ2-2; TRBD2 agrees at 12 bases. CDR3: CASSQETSGRTGELFF. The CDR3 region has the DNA TGTGCCAGCAGCCAAGAGACTAGCGGGAGAACCGGGGAGCTGTTTTTT.